These 32 T cell receptor beta chains originate from one sample sequenced in a study of post-analysis software for immune sequencing data. No antigen is known for these receptors. Tagging with unique molecular identifiers was a feature of the TCR beta cDNA libraries. One entry per CDR3 protein, called by TCRdb with MiXCR from the PCR reads. Of some 190,000 distinct CDR3 sequences detected, 29% appear once; the ten largest clones hold around 3.2%. Study results and limitations: A handful of TRBV segments were significantly more frequent in patients than in controls. TRBV5-6, TRBV5-1 and TRBV20-1 were among these segments.

The material sequenced was blood. These receptors originate from a girl younger than 18 with multiple sclerosis.

This clonotype has more than one count but fewer than ten. The genes are TRBV5-1 and TRBJ2-1, with D perhaps matching TRBD2 (5 bases). V lost 4 bases and J 2 bases, leaving 16 bases between the germline ends. Germline CDR1 is SGHRS and CDR2 is YFSETQ. This CDR3 spans 16 amino acids. In DNA, the CDR3 is TGCGCCAGCAGCCCCCGGGGTTTCGACCCCTACAATGAGCAGTTCTTC. It encodes CASSPRGFDPYNEQFF.

A word on this clonotype: This could be a read error, since a much larger clone is one nucleotide away. The chain links TRBV10-3 to TRBJ2-5, with D perhaps matching TRBD2 (5 bases). Germline-derived CDR1 and CDR2 are ENHRY and SYGVKD. The CDR3 is 13 amino acids. CDR3 coding DNA: TGTGCCATCAGTGAGTCCGAGGAGGAGACCCGGTACTTC. As protein: CAISESEEETRYF.

The J gene is TRBJ2-2, the V gene TRBV7-2; 10 bases align to TRBD1. From germline, CDR1 is SGHTA and CDR2 FQGNSA. The CDR3 extends over 15 amino acids. J gave up 7 bases and V 5 bases, and 7 bases lay outside the gene matches. CDR3 in DNA: TGTGCCAGCAGCCGACAGGGGGCAATGGGCGGGGAGCTGTTTTTT. Translated, it gives CASSRQGAMGGELFF.

The V and J genes are TRBV12-3 or TRBV12-4 and TRBJ1-6, with TRBD1 as a possible D gene (6 bases). The V and J ends lost 1 base and 5 bases respectively, with 12 bases between them. CDR3 size: 16 residues. Written as DNA, the CDR3 is TGTGCCAGCAGTTTAGGCCAGGGGCACGATAATTCACCCCTCCACTTT. Protein sequence: CASSLGQGHDNSPLHF.

This chain joins TRBV7-2 and TRBJ2-1; D is uncertain. Germline-derived CDR1 and CDR2 are SGHTA and FQGNSA. The CDR3 has 13 amino acids. V gave up 1 base and J gave up 6 bases, with 7 bases separating them. The CDR3 loop is CASSLDPGNEQFF. The CDR3 bases are TGTGCCAGCAGCTTAGATCCGGGCAATGAGCAGTTCTTC.

The gene calls are TRBV3-1 and TRBJ1-1; no clear D gene. The V end lost 1 base, the J end lost 3 bases, and 9 bases lay between the germline ends. This CDR3 comprises 14 residues. Germline CDR1 reads LGHDT; CDR2 reads YNNKEL (reference sequence). DNA of the CDR3: TGTGCCAGCAGCCAAGGGGAGTCGTACACTGAAGCTTTCTTT. Its protein is CASSQGESYTEAFF. Drawing the rest from reference TRBV3-1 and TRBJ1-1, the complete variable domain is DTAVSQTPKYLVTQMGNDKSIKCEQNLGHDTMYWYKQDSKKFLKIMFSYNNKELIINETVPNRFSPKSPDKAHLNLHINSLELGDSAVYFCASSQGESYTEAFFGQGTRLTVV.

The rearrangement joins TRBV7-2 to TRBJ2-5; a weak D match, TRBD1 (6 bases). V was clipped by 3 bases and J by 4 bases, with 9 bases between them. This CDR3 comprises 13 residues. Germline values: CDR1 SGHTA, CDR2 FQGNSA. The CDR3: CASSFTGRETQYF. The CDR3 nucleotides read TGTGCCAGCAGCTTTACAGGGAGAGAGACCCAGTACTTC.

The chain employs TRBV6-5 and TRBJ2-7; a possible D gene is TRBD1 (6 bases). V lost 7 bases and J 7 bases, leaving 14 bases between the germline ends. The CDR3 covers 12 residues. Per the germline V gene, CDR1 is MNHEY and CDR2 is SVGAGI. The CDR3 coding sequence is TGTGCCAGCAAGTCACAGGGTGATGAGCAGTACTTC. Translated, it gives CASKSQGDEQYF.

This clonotype has a handful of counts. The CDR3 ends on some other residue instead of the conserved phenylalanine or tryptophan, so this is likely a read error. J is TRBJ2-7 and V is TRBV20-1; 8 bases align to TRBD2. Per germline, CDR1 DFQATT and CDR2 SNEGSKA (reference sequence). V gave up 1 base and J gave up 4 bases; unmatched junction bases: 6. This CDR3 contains 14 residues. The chain's CDR3 is CSARGGTSIYEQYL. CDR3 DNA: TGCAGTGCTAGAGGCGGGACTAGTATTTACGAGCAGTACTTG.

This clonotype has more than one count but fewer than ten. The chain has TRBV6-1 and TRBJ1-2; unclear D gene. Trimming stripped 3 bases from V and 5 bases from J, with 7 bases between. The CDR3 is 12 residues long. CDR1 MNHNS and CDR2 SASEGT come from the germline V gene. CDR3 nucleotides: TGTGCCAGCAGTGACGGGCTGTATGGCTACACCTTC. This gives the protein CASSDGLYGYTF.

On this clonotype itself: Being one base from a much bigger clone, this may be a read error. The gene calls are TRBV5-1 and TRBJ1-5; 9 bases align to TRBD1. CDR3 length: 13 residues. The germline V gene has CDR1 SGHRS and CDR2 YFSETQ. The CDR3: CTSSSTGGQPQHF. In DNA form, the CDR3 reads TGCACCAGCAGCTCGACAGGGGGACAGCCCCAGCATTTT.

This clonotype was found many times. The chain has TRBV7-2 and TRBJ2-5; 9 bases agree with TRBD1. Germline loops: CDR1 SGHTA, CDR2 FQGNSA. J gave up 5 bases and V 5 bases, and 9 bases lay outside the gene matches. The CDR3 consists of 15 residues. The CDR3 reads CASSPRQGVWETQYF. In nucleotides, the CDR3 is TGTGCCAGCAGCCCCAGACAGGGGGTATGGGAGACCCAGTACTTC.

This clonotype was picked up a small number of times. J is TRBJ2-5 and V is TRBV6-1, with 8 bases aligning to TRBD2. CDR1 is MNHNS, CDR2 SASEGT, per germline. V dropped 8 bases and J dropped 6; count of bases not matched to a gene: 17. This CDR3 is built from 16 residues. CDR3 sequence: CASGPRVSGGPKTQYF. CDR3 nucleotide sequence: TGTGCCAGCGGCCCCCGGGTTTCGGGAGGGCCAAAGACCCAGTACTTC.

The genes are TRBV5-1 and TRBJ1-1, with no clear D. With 3 bases removed from V and 2 bases from J, the gap between germline ends came to 14 bases. The CDR3 covers 15 residues. In germline, CDR1 is SGHRS, CDR2 YFSETQ. The CDR3 DNA sequence: TGCGCCAGCAGCTCCGCTCCGATCCCAAACACTGAAGCTTTCTTT. Translated: CASSSAPIPNTEAFF.

This clonotype was counted many times. The V gene is TRBV2, the J gene TRBJ2-3, with 7 bases fitting TRBD2. The length of the CDR3 is 16 residues. Germline-derived CDR1 and CDR2 are SNHLY and FYNNEI. Trimming removed 4 bases from V and 2 bases from J; junction bases left unmatched: 9. CDR3 sequence reads: CASSGSAGLYTDTQYF. CDR3 bases: TGTGCCAGCAGTGGGTCAGCGGGGCTATACACAGATACGCAGTATTTT. Variable domain in full (rest from reference TRBV2 and TRBJ2-3): EPEVTQTPSHQVTQMGQEVILRCVPISNHLYFYWYRQILGQKVEFLVSFYNNEISEKSEIFDDQFSVERPDGSNFTLKIRSTKLEDSAMYFCASSGSAGLYTDTQYFGPGTRLTVL.

The rearrangement uses TRBV2 and TRBJ1-4, with D hard to call. This CDR3 spans 12 amino acids. The germline V gene encodes CDR1 SNHLY and CDR2 FYNNEI. V was pared by 3 bases and J by 4 bases, with 3 bases between. The CDR3 nucleotides read TGTGCCAGCAGTGAGGGTAATGAAAAACTGTTTTTT. Its translation: CASSEGNEKLFF.

This clonotype was counted ten times or more. J is TRBJ2-1 and V is TRBV15; 8 nucleotides align to TRBD1. The CDR3 consists of 15 residues. V shed 2 bases and J 8 bases; nucleotides not matched to a gene: 8. Germline values: CDR1 LNHNV, CDR2 YYDKDF (reference sequence). The CDR3 region is CATSRPRTGSDEQFF. The DNA for the CDR3 is TGTGCCACCAGCAGACCGAGGACAGGGTCGGATGAGCAGTTCTTC.

This clonotype has ten or more counts. The chain joins TRBV25-1 to TRBJ1-1; no clear D gene. CDR1 is MGHDK and CDR2 is SYGVNS in the germline V gene. This CDR3 is built from 12 residues. V lost 6 bases and J lost 7, with 12 bases in between. CDR3 DNA: TGTGCCAGCAGCCAGCCAGGTAATGAAGCTTTCTTT. Its protein is CASSQPGNEAFF.

Worth noting for this clonotype: The conserved phenylalanine or tryptophan is not found at the CDR3 terminus, so this likely reflects a read error. The CDR3 here is CASSQAGTGTDTQYL. The DNA for the CDR3 is TGCGCCAGCAGCCAGGCCGGGACAGGGACAGATACGCAGTATTTG. The chain uses TRBV4-1 and TRBJ2-3; 9 bases line up with TRBD1. Germline CDR1 and CDR2: MGHRA and YSYEKL. J gave up 3 bases and V 3 bases, and 4 bases lay outside the gene matches. This CDR3 has 15 residues.

This clonotype is a singleton in its sample. The chain is built from TRBV5-1 and TRBJ1-1; unclear D gene. The germline V gene encodes CDR1 SGHRS and CDR2 YFSETQ. CDR3 size: 14 residues. V shed 7 bases and J shed 0 bases, with 13 bases lying between them. The CDR3 spells CASAEQRMNTEAFF. The CDR3 nucleotides read TGCGCCAGCGCGGAACAGCGTATGAACACTGAAGCTTTCTTT.

The V call is TRBV29-1, the J call TRBJ1-2; D gene ambiguous. Germline CDR1 SQVTM, CDR2 ANQGSEA. This CDR3 comprises 13 residues. V gave up 5 bases and J gave up 6 bases, with 16 bases separating them. The CDR3 here is CSVLAPGSDGYTF. CDR3 nucleotides: TGCAGCGTTCTCGCGCCGGGGAGTGATGGCTACACCTTC.

This clonotype came up many times. The chain links TRBV20-1 to TRBJ1-2; D gene ambiguous. Germline lookup yields CDR1 DFQATT and CDR2 SNEGSKA (reference sequence). This CDR3 has 11 amino acids. Trimming took 4 bases from V and 3 from J, leaving 6 bases between them. The DNA of the CDR3 is TGCAGTGCTACTCAAGACTATGGCTACACCTTC. Its translation: CSATQDYGYTF.

CDR3 coding DNA: TGTGCCAGCAGCCAATCAGGGAGAAGGTTAGTTGAAGGTCAGCCCCAGCATTTT. Protein product: CASSQSGRRLVEGQPQHF. V and J are TRBV5-5 and TRBJ1-5; possible D gene TRBD1, 5 bases. Germline assignment: CDR1 SGHKS and CDR2 YYEKEE (reference sequence). There are 18 residues in the CDR3. Deletions cut 4 bases from V and 6 bases from J, with 26 bases between.

By sample share, this clonotype is medium-sized (0.01 to 0.1%). At one boundary the junction diverges from the germline segment, which might be a read error. This sequence joins TRBV5-1 and TRBJ2-1; possible D gene TRBD1, 6 bases. Germline V lookup: CDR1 SGHRS, CDR2 YFSETQ. CDR3 size: 15 residues. CDR3 loop: CASSLEGGSYNEQFF. In nucleotides, the CDR3 is TGTGCCAGCAGCTTAGAAGGGGGCTCCTACAATGAGCAGTTCTTC.

Notes on this clonotype: This could be a read error, since a much larger clone is one nucleotide away. This chain uses TRBV12-3 or TRBV12-4 with TRBJ1-2; possible D gene TRBD1, 5 bases. CDR3 length equals 13 residues. DNA for the CDR3: TGTGCCAGCAGTTACAGGACTAACTATGACTACACCTTC. It yields the protein CASSYRTNYDYTF.

The chain employs TRBV12-3 or TRBV12-4 and TRBJ2-3; 8 positions match TRBD1. There are 16 residues in the CDR3. The V and J ends lost 6 bases and 2 bases, in that order; junction bases with no gene match: 10. CDR3 DNA: TGTGCCAGCAGCCTAGACAGGGGCCTGATCACAGATACGCAGTATTTT. It translates to CASSLDRGLITDTQYF.

This chain joins TRBV12-3 or TRBV12-4 and TRBJ1-5; TRBD1 matches at 8 bases. J gave up 0 bases and V 4 bases, and 5 bases lay outside the gene matches. CDR3 length: 16 residues. As DNA, the CDR3 is TGTGCCAGCAGTTCCAGGGGGCGGGATAGCAATCAGCCCCAGCATTTT. It specifies CASSSRGRDSNQPQHF.

This clonotype was seen only a few times. One end of the junction fails to match germline, which may point to a read error. This chain links TRBV7-8 with TRBJ1-1; D may be TRBD1 (6 bases). Per the germline V gene, CDR1 is SGHVS and CDR2 is FQNEAQ. CDR3 length equals 13 residues. The CDR3 DNA reads TGTGCCAGCAGCACAACAGGGAACCCTGAAGCTTTCTTT. This sequence encodes CASSTTGNPEAFF. Full variable domain (rest looked up from reference TRBV7-8 and TRBJ1-1): GAGVSQSPRYKVAKRGQDVALRCDPISGHVSLFWYQQALGQGPEFLTYFQNEAQLDKSGLPSDRFFAERPEGSVSTLKIQRTQQEDSAVYLCASSTTGNPEAFFGQGTRLTVV.

The chain carries TRBV29-1 and TRBJ1-2; a possible D gene is TRBD1 (5 bases). This CDR3 has 12 amino acids. V lost 3 bases and J lost 8, with 13 bases in between. Germline assignment: CDR1 SQVTM and CDR2 ANQGSEA. The CDR3 bases are TGCAGCGTTGAGGGCCGCCAGGGAGGCTACACCTTC. Its translation: CSVEGRQGGYTF.

The genes are TRBV2 and TRBJ2-1; weak D call: TRBD1 (6 bases). The CDR3 is 15 residues long. V was clipped by 0 bases and J by 4 bases, with 10 bases between them. The V gene's germline CDR1 is SNHLY and CDR2 FYNNEI. In DNA, the CDR3 is TGTGCCAGCAGTGAAGCGGCCGACAGGTACAATGAGCAGTTCTTC. Its protein is CASSEAADRYNEQFF.

This clonotype occurred a few times. The gene calls are TRBV10-3 and TRBJ1-1, with a possible D match to TRBD1 (6 bases). V lost 0 bases to trimming and J lost 6 bases, with 8 bases between them. Germline CDR1 and CDR2: ENHRY and SYGVKD. The length of the CDR3 is 13 residues. Here the CDR3 reads CAISESGGSEAFF. CDR3 in DNA: TGTGCCATCAGTGAGTCGGGGGGCTCTGAAGCTTTCTTT.

The rearrangement joins TRBV7-8 to TRBJ2-2, with a tentative D call TRBD2 (6 bases). Germline lookup yields CDR1 SGHVS and CDR2 FQNEAQ. This CDR3 has 16 residues. V was clipped by 5 bases and J by 0 bases, with 13 bases between them. DNA of the CDR3: TGTGCCAGCAGCCAAACGGGGGTCTCGAACACCGGGGAGCTGTTTTTT. Its protein product is CASSQTGVSNTGELFF.